Below, 23 T cell receptor beta chains from the same sample are listed, as sequenced in a study of beta chain features in type 1 diabetes (dated 2018 in TCRdb). The library was built by means of the immunoSEQ multiplex PCR assay. The High Capacity cDNA Reverse Transcription Kit was used to reverse transcribe all of the isolated RNA, meaning that expressed TCRB transcripts were what got sequenced. TCRdb mirrors the immuneACCESS table, restricted to in-frame sequences. Some clones are absent from its copies; in checked studies, under half trace to an unresolved V gene, and the reason for the others is unknown. The sample contains about 360,000 clones, 10% to 15% of them found a single time. The ten largest clones take up more than 0.015% of the sample. The sample taken for sequencing was naive CD4+ T cells from blood. The sample's cell subset or site label, in plain terms: true naive CD4+ T cells. The receptors originated from a man aged 18 to 30 in good health.

This clone showed up just a few times. Written as DNA, the CDR3 is TGTGCCTGGAGTAGGGACAGGGTCTACACCTTC. Translated: CAWSRDRVYTF. J is TRBJ1-2 and V is TRBV30; 9 bases map to TRBD1. CDR1 is GTSNPN, CDR2 SVGIG, per germline (reference sequence). This CDR3 comprises 11 residues. V was clipped by 2 bases and J by 10 bases; unmatched bases: 2.

The chain recombines TRBV28 with TRBJ1-2; TRBD1 matches 7 bases. V gave up 3 bases and J gave up 1 base; unmatched junction bases: 8. Germline CDR1 reads MDHEN; CDR2 reads SYDVKM. The CDR3 length is 16 residues. In DNA form, the CDR3 reads TGTGCCAGCAGTTTGGCAGGGGGTTTGGGTAACTATGGCTACACCTTC. Translation gives CASSLAGGLGNYGYTF.

This clone was seen a handful of times. V and J are TRBV14 and TRBJ1-2; 10 bases agree with TRBD1. The CDR3 covers 15 residues. J gave up 7 bases and V 4 bases, and 9 bases lay outside the gene matches. Per germline, CDR1 SGHDN and CDR2 FVKESK. CDR3 loop: CASSLTNRDRGGYTF. CDR3 DNA sequence: TGTGCCAGCAGCCTTACGAACCGGGACAGGGGTGGCTACACCTTC.

This clone was detected a few times. The V and J genes are TRBV7-2 and TRBJ2-5; the match to TRBD2 covers 11 bases. This CDR3 comprises 14 residues. In germline, CDR1 is SGHTA, CDR2 FQGNSA. Unmatched junction bases numbered 4, after V lost 6 bases and J lost 4 bases. CDR3 in amino acids: CASSRGLAGETQYF. Written as DNA, the CDR3 is TGTGCCAGCAGTCGAGGACTAGCGGGAGAGACCCAGTACTTC.

The gene calls are TRBV11-2 and TRBJ2-3, with D perhaps matching TRBD2 (5 bases). Between the trimmed V and J ends, which lost 4 bases and 0 bases, there was a span of 11 bases. Germline-derived CDR1 and CDR2 are SGHAT and FQNNGV. The CDR3 covers 15 residues. For the CDR3, the DNA is TGTGCCAGCAGCTCGATGGGCGGGAGCACAGATACGCAGTATTTT. Amino acids: CASSSMGGSTDTQYF.

In this sample, this clone turned up a few times. The V call is TRBV7-2, the J call TRBJ2-3, with a possible D match to TRBD1 (5 bases). Germline CDR1 and CDR2: SGHTA and FQGNSA. V dropped 4 bases and J dropped 4 bases, with 15 bases sitting between them. This CDR3 has 15 residues. The CDR3 loop is CASSSLTLRADTQYF. The CDR3 bases are TGTGCCAGCAGCTCCCTTACCCTCAGGGCAGATACGCAGTATTTT.

This clone showed up just once. The rearrangement joins TRBV5-5 to TRBJ2-2, with 9 bases identical to TRBD1. Germline V lookup: CDR1 SGHKS, CDR2 YYEKEE (reference sequence). After removal of 4 bases from V and 4 bases from J, the junction contained 8 bases not matched to a gene. The CDR3 has 16 residues. The CDR3 DNA reads as TGTGCCAGCAGCAAAGGGACAGGGAGGGGCACCGGGGAGCTGTTTTTT. This translates into CASSKGTGRGTGELFF. Full variable domain (rest looked up from reference TRBV5-5 and TRBJ2-2): DAGVTQSPTHLIKTRGQQVTLRCSPISGHKSVSWYQQVLGQGPQFIFQYYEKEERGRGNFPDRFSARQFPNYSSELNVNALLLGDSALYLCASSKGTGRGTGELFFGEGSRLTVL.

The J gene is TRBJ1-2, the V gene TRBV7-6; D uncertain. CDR3 length: 13 residues. V lost 1 base to trimming and J lost 2 bases, with 5 bases between them. CDR1 SGHVS and CDR2 FNYEAQ come from the germline V gene. The CDR3: CASSLGGNYGYTF. DNA of the CDR3: TGTGCCAGCAGCTTAGGCGGAAACTATGGCTACACCTTC.

This sequence joins TRBV19 and TRBJ1-5, with 7 bases lining up with TRBD1. Germline V gene sequence: CDR1 LNHDA, CDR2 SQIVND (reference sequence). The CDR3 sequence is 14 residues long. After removal of 5 bases from V and 7 bases from J, the junction contained 8 bases not matched to a gene. The CDR3 region has the DNA TGTGCCAGTAGTGGCGGACAGGTTCTCCAGCCCCAGCATTTT. Protein sequence: CASSGGQVLQPQHF.

This clone appeared a few times. The chain couples TRBV30 to TRBJ1-5; the D gene is possibly TRBD1 (6 bases). Trimming left V 0 bases short and J 2 bases short, with 11 bases between. CDR3 size: 15 residues. Germline V gene sequence: CDR1 GTSNPN, CDR2 SVGIG (reference sequence). This CDR3 reads CAWSVRGRGNQPQHF. The CDR3, as DNA: TGTGCCTGGAGTGTCAGGGGACGGGGCAATCAGCCCCAGCATTTT.

The chain uses TRBV6-6 and TRBJ1-5; 7 nucleotides line up with TRBD1. Trimming at V came to 4 bases and at J to 3 bases, leaving 9 bases not matched to a gene. Germline assignment: CDR1 MNHNY and CDR2 SVGAGI (reference sequence). The CDR3 spans 16 residues. CDR3 nucleotide sequence: TGTGCCAGCAGTTTAAAACAGGGGCCTAACAATCAGCCCCAGCATTTT. Its translation is CASSLKQGPNNQPQHF.

The J gene is TRBJ2-5, the V gene TRBV6-1, with TRBD2 identical over 8 bases. Unmatched junction bases numbered 5, after V lost 6 bases and J lost 5 bases. CDR1 is MNHNS, CDR2 SASEGT, per germline. The CDR3 loop spans 13 amino acids. The CDR3 here is CASRGAGVETQYF. The DNA for the CDR3 is TGTGCCAGCAGAGGAGCGGGAGTGGAGACCCAGTACTTC.

This clone was counted a few times. The sample holds other DNA sequences that translate to the same CDR3. V gene TRBV30 combines with J gene TRBJ1-5; no clear D. V lost 0 bases to trimming and J lost 2 bases, with 5 bases between them. The CDR3 totals 13 residues. Germline lookup yields CDR1 GTSNPN and CDR2 SVGIG (reference sequence). CDR3 in amino acids: CAWSVLGNQPQHF. The DNA for the CDR3 is TGTGCCTGGAGTGTACTCGGCAATCAGCCCCAGCATTTT.

The genes are TRBV20-1 and TRBJ2-7; D unresolved. V lost 5 bases to trimming and J lost 6 bases, with 11 bases between them. Germline CDR1 reads DFQATT; CDR2 reads SNEGSKA (reference sequence). This CDR3 spans 11 amino acids. The CDR3 spells CSARRHPEQYF. In DNA, the CDR3 is TGCAGTGCTCGCCGACATCCCGAGCAGTACTTC.

The chain carries TRBV6-6 and TRBJ1-2, with a possible D match to TRBD1 (6 bases). Germline lookup yields CDR1 MNHNY and CDR2 SVGAGI (reference sequence). The CDR3 is 13 residues long. Trimming removed 2 bases from V and 11 bases from J, with 15 bases in between. The CDR3 DNA sequence: TGTGCCAGCAGTTACCGGGACACACACCGGTACACCTTC. Translation: CASSYRDTHRYTF.

The rearrangement joins TRBV7-9 to TRBJ2-7; D is ambiguous. Trimming shortened V by 3 bases and J by 5 bases, and 14 bases separated the two germline ends. CDR1 and CDR2 (germline): SEHNR, FQNEAQ (reference sequence). This CDR3 region has 14 residues. CDR3 amino acids: CASSFRTGFNEQYF. The CDR3, as DNA: TGTGCCAGCAGCTTTCGTACCGGGTTCAACGAGCAGTACTTC.

This clone was observed a handful of times. The same CDR3 arises from other DNA sequences in this sample as well. CDR3: CASSLATNEKLFF. The CDR3 DNA reads as TGCGCCAGCAGCTTAGCGACTAATGAAAAACTGTTTTTT. V gene TRBV5-1 combines with J gene TRBJ1-4; D call uncertain. V was pared by 2 bases and J by 2 bases, with 4 bases between. Germline CDR1 is SGHRS and CDR2 is YFSETQ. The CDR3 sequence is 13 residues long.

In its sample, this clone was seen a few times. The genes are TRBV6-5 and TRBJ1-1, with a possible D match to TRBD1 (6 bases). V gave up 8 bases and J gave up 0 bases, with 16 bases separating them. Germline V gene lookup returns CDR1 MNHEY and CDR2 SVGAGI. This CDR3 spans 15 amino acids. The chain's CDR3 is CASGGARPLNTEAFF. The CDR3 DNA is TGTGCCAGCGGGGGGGCACGGCCCCTGAACACTGAAGCTTTCTTT.

The genes are TRBV7-9 and TRBJ1-5; 9 bases map to TRBD1. The CDR3 is 14 amino acids. Germline CDR1 is SEHNR and CDR2 is FQNEAQ (reference sequence). The ends lost 4 bases at V and 5 bases at J; junction bases unmatched: 3. The CDR3 sequence: CASSSTGGDQPQHF. The CDR3 bases are TGTGCCAGCAGCTCGACAGGGGGGGATCAGCCCCAGCATTTT.

This clone occurred a few times. J is TRBJ2-7 and V is TRBV6-5, with 8 bases matching TRBD2. Trimming cost V 5 bases and J 1 base; bases outside gene matches: 7. This CDR3 has 15 residues. The germline CDR1 and CDR2 sequences are MNHEY and SVGAGI. CDR3 loop: CASSPRGGASYEQYF. CDR3 sequence (DNA): TGTGCCAGCAGTCCTCGGGGGGGGGCATCCTACGAGCAGTACTTC.

V gene TRBV11-2 combines with J gene TRBJ1-6; 9 nucleotides agree with TRBD1. The germline CDR1 and CDR2 sequences are SGHAT and FQNNGV. Germline trimming cut 1 base from V and 13 bases from J; bases unmatched to any gene: 8. CDR3 length equals 15 residues. As DNA, the CDR3 is TGTGCCAGCAGCTTAGCGACGGGACAGGGAACCCCCCTCCACTTT. Translated: CASSLATGQGTPLHF.

The V and J genes are TRBV19 and TRBJ1-2; possibly TRBD1 for D (5 bases). CDR3 size: 12 residues. Per the germline V gene, CDR1 is LNHDA and CDR2 is SQIVND (reference sequence). Trimming shortened V by 5 bases and J by 7 bases, and 11 bases separated the two germline ends. CDR3 residues: CASSSQVRGYTF. CDR3 bases: TGTGCCAGTAGTTCACAGGTCCGTGGCTACACCTTC.

The rearrangement joins TRBV6-1 to TRBJ2-3; D gene ambiguous. The CDR3 has 11 amino acids. Trimming stripped 6 bases from V and 7 bases from J, with 8 bases between. Germline-derived CDR1 and CDR2 are MNHNS and SASEGT. The CDR3 reads CASRGAYTQYF. CDR3 nucleotides: TGTGCCAGCAGGGGCGCGTATACGCAGTATTTT.